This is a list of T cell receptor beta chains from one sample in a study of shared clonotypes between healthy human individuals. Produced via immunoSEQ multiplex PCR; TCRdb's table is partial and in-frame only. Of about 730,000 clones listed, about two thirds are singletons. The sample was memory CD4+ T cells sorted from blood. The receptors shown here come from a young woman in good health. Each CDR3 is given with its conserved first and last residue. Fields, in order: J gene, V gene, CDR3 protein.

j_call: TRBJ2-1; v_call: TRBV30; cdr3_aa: CAWNRVGDEQFF
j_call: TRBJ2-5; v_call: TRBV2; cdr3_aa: CASSESNSDATQYF
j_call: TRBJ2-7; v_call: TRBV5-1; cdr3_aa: CASSDGQPYEQYF
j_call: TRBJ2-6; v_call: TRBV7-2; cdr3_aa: CASSWRSSGANVLTF
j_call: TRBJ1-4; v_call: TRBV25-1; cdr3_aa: CASSIVRGLEEKLFF
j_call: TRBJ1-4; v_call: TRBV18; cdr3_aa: CASSPQGWQGTNEKLFF
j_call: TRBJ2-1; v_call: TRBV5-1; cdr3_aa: CASSRDSSLYNEQFF
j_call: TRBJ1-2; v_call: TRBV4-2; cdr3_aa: CASSLAGYGYTF
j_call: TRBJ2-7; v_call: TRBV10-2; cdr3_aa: CASSESRWGWEQYF
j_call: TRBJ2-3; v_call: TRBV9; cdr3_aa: CASSVGLAGAGDTQYF
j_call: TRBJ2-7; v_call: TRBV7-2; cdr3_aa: CASSPQAGGPGEQYF
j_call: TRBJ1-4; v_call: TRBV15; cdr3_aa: CATSRQQGSEKLFF
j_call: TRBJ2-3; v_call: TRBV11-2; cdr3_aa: CASSPDYTSTDTQYF
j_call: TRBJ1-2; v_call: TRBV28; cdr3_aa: CASSLTGENYGYTF
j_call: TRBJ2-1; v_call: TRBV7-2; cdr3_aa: CASSTYSGNQFF
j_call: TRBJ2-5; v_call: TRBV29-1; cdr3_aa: CSVRRDVVRETQYF
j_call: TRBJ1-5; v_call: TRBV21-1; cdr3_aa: CASSKAGRGTRSYSNQPQHF
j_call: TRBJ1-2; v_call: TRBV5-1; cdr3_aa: CATRQGLSGYTF
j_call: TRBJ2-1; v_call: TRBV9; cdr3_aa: CASSVDGPGGSYNEQFF
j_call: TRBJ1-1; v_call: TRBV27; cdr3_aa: CASSLGQGARVVRSTEAFF
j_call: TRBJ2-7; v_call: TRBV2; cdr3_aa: CASSGDPSYEQYF
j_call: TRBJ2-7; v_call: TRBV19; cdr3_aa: CASSMSGLAGGREQYF
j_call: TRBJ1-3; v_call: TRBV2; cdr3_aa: CASREDSSGNTIYF
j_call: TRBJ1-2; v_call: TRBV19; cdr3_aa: CASSIQDSNYGYTF
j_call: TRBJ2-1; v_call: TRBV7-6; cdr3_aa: CASSPGQGNSYNEQFF
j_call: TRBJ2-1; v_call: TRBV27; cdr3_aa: CASSQFPGVNNEQFF
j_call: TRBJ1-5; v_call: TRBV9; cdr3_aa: CASSARDGKEGSNQPQHF
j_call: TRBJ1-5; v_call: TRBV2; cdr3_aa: CASSQDTFSNQPQHF